Listed below are T cell receptor beta chains from one sample, sequenced in a study of HIV-infected children after antiretroviral therapy interruption. TCRdb reprocessed the 3' RACE reads with MiXCR, giving one entry per CDR3 protein. Of approximately 15,000 distinct CDR3 sequences listed, 3.4% are singletons. The sequencing here drew on CD45RO+ CD8+ T cells from PBMCs, pooled from several time points, taken from a donor given antiretroviral therapy, either interrupted or continuous. The receptors here all came from a pool of human donors with HIV. The CDR3 runs from the conserved cysteine through the conserved F or W. A D gene is named only where the DNA matches it firmly. Where a row states a size, it is once, few, many or the class of an expanded clone; other rows omit it.

CDR3 DNA,CDR3 protein,V gene,CDR3 length,D gene,J gene,clone size
TGTGCCAGCAGCAATCCCGGACAGGGGGCGGTAAACGAGCAGTACTTC,CASSNPGQGAVNEQYF,TRBV6-2/TRBV6-3,16,TRBD1,TRBJ2-7,many
TGTGCCAGCAAGGAGGGGGCGGACACCGGGGAGCTGTTTTTT,CASKEGADTGELFF,TRBV6-1,14,-,TRBJ2-2,many
TGTGCCAGCAGCGGAAGGAGCTCCTACAATGAGCAGTTCTTC,CASSGRSSYNEQFF,TRBV21-1,14,-,TRBJ2-1,many
TGTGCCAGCAGCTCCCCTGCCTCTTGGGGCGAGCAGTTCTTC,CASSSPASWGEQFF,TRBV7-2,14,-,TRBJ2-1,many
TGTGCCAGCAGCCTCTTGACAGGAGTGAACACTGAAGCTTTCTTT,CASSLLTGVNTEAFF,TRBV4-2,15,-,TRBJ1-1,few
TGCGCCAGCAGCGAACAATCCGGGCCAGCCTACGAGCAGTACTTC,CASSEQSGPAYEQYF,TRBV5-1,15,-,TRBJ2-7,many
TGTGCCAGCAGTTTATATATCTACGAGCAGTACTTC,CASSLYIYEQYF,TRBV28,12,-,TRBJ2-7,-
TGTGCCACCCAAACAGGGGGCTCCAACAATGAGCAGTTCTTC,CATQTGGSNNEQFF,TRBV6-1,14,TRBD1,TRBJ2-1,many
TGTGCCAGCAGCCAAGTTGGACTAGCCCAAGTCGATACAGATACGCAGTATTTT,CASSQVGLAQVDTDTQYF,TRBV4-2,18,TRBD2,TRBJ2-3,many
TGTGCCAGCAGTTTGCCAGGGACGGGAAACGAGCAGTACTTC,CASSLPGTGNEQYF,TRBV28,14,-,TRBJ2-7,medium-sized
TGTGCCAGCAAGGAGTATGGACAGGGGGTGTACCTGGTGGATTCACCCCTCCACTTT,CASKEYGQGVYLVDSPLHF,TRBV27,19,TRBD1,TRBJ1-6,few
TGTGCCTGGAGTGACCCTCATTGGGGAGAGCCCCAGCATTTT,CAWSDPHWGEPQHF,TRBV30,14,-,TRBJ1-5,many
TGTGCCAGCCGTGGGACAGGGGGAAGAAATGGCTACACCTTC,CASRGTGGRNGYTF,TRBV27,14,TRBD1,TRBJ1-2,many
TGTGCCAGCAGTTTAAACAGGGGGCGAAGGACGGAGACCCAGTACTTC,CASSLNRGRRTETQYF,TRBV12-3/TRBV12-4,16,TRBD1,TRBJ2-5,-
TGCAGCGTTGGGACCCGGGAAAGCCCCTACGAGCAGTACTTC,CSVGTRESPYEQYF,TRBV29-1,14,-,TRBJ2-7,many
TGTGCCAGCATCCCCCCCGAGGAGGGGGGGGCTTTCTTT,CASIPPEEGGAFF,TRBV6-6,13,-,TRBJ1-1,many
TGTGCCAGCAGTTTGGGGCTAGACTCGGGCACGCAGTATTTT,CASSLGLDSGTQYF,TRBV28,14,-,TRBJ2-3,many
TGCGCCAGCAGCCTTGAGGGGGCCAATCAGCCCCAGCATTTT,CASSLEGANQPQHF,TRBV4-1,14,TRBD1,TRBJ1-5,medium-sized
TGTGCCAGCAGCCCCCTCAGAGATTTCCCCTACGAGCAGTACTTC,CASSPLRDFPYEQYF,TRBV28,15,-,TRBJ2-7,many
TGTGCCAGCAGTGAATGGGGGGACTATGGCTACACCTTC,CASSEWGDYGYTF,TRBV2,13,-,TRBJ1-2,many
TGTGCCAGCGCCCTATGGACTTCTAATTTAGTCACTGGGGAGCTGTTTTTT,CASALWTSNLVTGELFF,TRBV6-5,17,-,TRBJ2-2,many
TGTGCCAGCCGACAGGGTGTACAGCCCCAGCATTTT,CASRQGVQPQHF,TRBV27,12,TRBD1,TRBJ1-5,many
TGCGCCAGCAGCTTCAGTCGGGCCGACCTTAACTATGGCTACACCTTC,CASSFSRADLNYGYTF,TRBV4-3,16,-,TRBJ1-2,many
TGCAGCGTTGAGGGACAGACCTACTACAATGAGCAGTTCTTC,CSVEGQTYYNEQFF,TRBV29-1,14,TRBD1,TRBJ2-1,many
TGCGCCAGCAGTCAATCGGGGGCCAGGGGGCTTGTTGAGGCGGATACGCAGTATTTT,CASSQSGARGLVEADTQYF,TRBV23-1,19,TRBD1,TRBJ2-3,many
TGTGCCAGTAGTATAGTGGGGGGCCGCTCCTACAATGAGCAGTTCTTC,CASSIVGGRSYNEQFF,TRBV19,16,-,TRBJ2-1,many
TGCAGCGTTGAAGATCCCGGGTTGTCCTATGGCTACACCTTC,CSVEDPGLSYGYTF,TRBV29-1,14,-,TRBJ1-2,-
TGTGCCAGCAGCAAAGGGACAGGGGGTTCACCCCTCCACTTT,CASSKGTGGSPLHF,TRBV21-1,14,-,TRBJ1-6,many
TGTGCTAGTGGTTTCAACTCGCCGGGGGGCACAGATACGCAGTATTTT,CASGFNSPGGTDTQYF,TRBV12-5,16,-,TRBJ2-3,-
TGTGCCAGCAGCTTAGAAATCAGGGTTCAAGAGACCCAGTACTTC,CASSLEIRVQETQYF,TRBV11-2,15,-,TRBJ2-5,many
TGTGCCAGCACGCGGGGGGGGACGACAGATACGCAGTATTTT,CASTRGGTTDTQYF,TRBV27,14,TRBD2,TRBJ2-3,many
TGCAGTGCTAGAGAAGTTAGGGGGGCCCGCTATCAGCCCCAGCATTTT,CSAREVRGARYQPQHF,TRBV20-1,16,-,TRBJ1-5,many
TGTGCCAGCAGTTACCCGGGACAGACCTACGAGCAGTACTTC,CASSYPGQTYEQYF,TRBV6-2/TRBV6-3,14,TRBD1,TRBJ2-7,few
TGTGCCAGCAGCCAAGGGGTTGGGCAGTACTTC,CASSQGVGQYF,TRBV3-1,11,-,TRBJ2-7,many
TGTGCCTGGGGACAGGGCTCCTACGAGCAGTACTTC,CAWGQGSYEQYF,TRBV30,12,TRBD1,TRBJ2-7,many
TGTGCCAGCAGTGATCTAGGGGGCCACGAGCAGTACTTC,CASSDLGGHEQYF,TRBV6-1,13,TRBD1,TRBJ2-7,many
TGCGCCAGCAGCCCCGATCCTGGAAACACCATATATTTT,CASSPDPGNTIYF,TRBV4-1,13,-,TRBJ1-3,many
TGCGCCAGCAGCCAGCAGGGAACCGATGAAAAACTGTTTTTT,CASSQQGTDEKLFF,TRBV4-1,14,-,TRBJ1-4,few
TGTGCCAGTAGAGGGAGGCAATTGGATGAGCAGTTCTTC,CASRGRQLDEQFF,TRBV19,13,-,TRBJ2-1,-
TGTGCCAGCAGCTTGTCCGTTGGGACAGGTATGCACAATGAGCAGTTCTTC,CASSLSVGTGMHNEQFF,TRBV5-8,17,TRBD1,TRBJ2-1,many
TGTGCCAGCAGTGACTCAGGAGGGCCCACAGATACGCAGTATTTT,CASSDSGGPTDTQYF,TRBV6-4,15,-,TRBJ2-3,-
TGTGCCATCAGTGACCCCGGGACCGCCTACGAGCAGTACTTC,CAISDPGTAYEQYF,TRBV10-3,14,-,TRBJ2-7,many
TGCGCCAGCAGCCAAGAAAGTCAGGGGCTGAATCAGCCCCAGCATTTT,CASSQESQGLNQPQHF,TRBV4-1,16,-,TRBJ1-5,-
TGCAGTGCTAATAAGGGATCATCATCCTATAGCTACGAGCAGTACTTC,CSANKGSSSYSYEQYF,TRBV20-1,16,-,TRBJ2-7,many
TGTGCCAGCAGTGAAATTCCCGGAGCTGGCAATCAGCCCCAGCATTTT,CASSEIPGAGNQPQHF,TRBV6-1,16,-,TRBJ1-5,many
TGCGCCAGCAGCCAAGAAGCAGGGTACGATGGCTACACCTTC,CASSQEAGYDGYTF,TRBV4-1,14,-,TRBJ1-2,-